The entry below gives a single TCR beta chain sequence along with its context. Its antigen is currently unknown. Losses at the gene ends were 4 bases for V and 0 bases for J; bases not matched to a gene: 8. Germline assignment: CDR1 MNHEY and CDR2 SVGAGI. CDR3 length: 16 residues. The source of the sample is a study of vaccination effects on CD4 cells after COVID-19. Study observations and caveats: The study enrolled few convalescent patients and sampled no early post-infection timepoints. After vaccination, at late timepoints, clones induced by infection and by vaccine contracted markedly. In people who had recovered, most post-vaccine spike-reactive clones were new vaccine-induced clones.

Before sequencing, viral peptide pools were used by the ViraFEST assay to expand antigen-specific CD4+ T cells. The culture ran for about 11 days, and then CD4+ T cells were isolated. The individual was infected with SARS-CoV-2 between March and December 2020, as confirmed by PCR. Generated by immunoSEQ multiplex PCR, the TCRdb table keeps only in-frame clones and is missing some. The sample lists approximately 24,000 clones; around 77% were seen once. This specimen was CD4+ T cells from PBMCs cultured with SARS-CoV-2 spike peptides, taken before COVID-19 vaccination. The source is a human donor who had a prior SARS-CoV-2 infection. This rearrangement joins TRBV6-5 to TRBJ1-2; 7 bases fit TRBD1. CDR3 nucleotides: TGTGCCAGCAGTTGGGAACCGGGACAGACTAACTATGGCTACACCTTC. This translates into CASSWEPGQTNYGYTF.